The 26 T cell receptor beta chains listed next were all sequenced from one sample in a study of identifying expanded T cells in peripheral blood. Generated by immunoSEQ multiplex PCR, the TCRdb table keeps only in-frame clones and is missing some. The table records approximately 130,000 clones, more than 75% of them present only once. The sample taken for sequencing was blood. All receptors derive from a person aged 18 to 70 in good health.

The chain links TRBV7-9 to TRBJ1-2, with TRBD1 as a possible D gene (5 bases). The germline V gene encodes CDR1 SEHNR and CDR2 FQNEAQ (reference sequence). Between the trimmed V and J ends, which lost 1 base and 14 bases, there was a span of 17 bases. The CDR3 extends over 13 amino acids. The chain's CDR3 is CASSLDTGVRWTF. CDR3 nucleotides: TGTGCCAGCAGCTTAGATACGGGGGTGAGGTGGACCTTC. The full variable domain, its missing parts supplied by reference TRBV7-9 and TRBJ1-2, is DTGVSQNPRHKITKRGQNVTFRCDPISEHNRLYWYRQTLGQGPEFLTYFQNEAQLEKSRLLSDRFSAERPKGSFSTLEIQRTEQGDSAMYLCASSLDTGVRWTFGSGTRLTVV.

The rearrangement uses TRBV5-5 and TRBJ2-7; tentative D call: TRBD2 (6 bases). V was clipped by 5 bases and J by 1 base, with 10 bases between them. This CDR3 has 13 amino acids. Germline assignment: CDR1 SGHKS and CDR2 YYEKEE (reference sequence). CDR3 sequence (DNA): TGTGCCAGCAGGGCGGGATATTCCTACGAGCAGTACTTC. It translates to CASRAGYSYEQYF. Supplemented by reference TRBV5-5 and TRBJ2-7, the full variable domain reads DAGVTQSPTHLIKTRGQQVTLRCSPISGHKSVSWYQQVLGQGPQFIFQYYEKEERGRGNFPDRFSARQFPNYSSELNVNALLLGDSALYLCASRAGYSYEQYFGPGTRLTVT.

The J gene is TRBJ2-7, the V gene TRBV5-5; TRBD1 agrees at 7 bases. CDR1 and CDR2 from the germline V gene are SGHKS and YYEKEE (reference sequence). This CDR3 is 15 amino acids long. The V segment lost 0 bases and the J segment 3 bases; nucleotides outside the gene matches: 6. CDR3 coding DNA: TGTGCCAGCAGCTTGGCTGGGGGACAGAACTACGAGCAGTACTTC. Encoded protein: CASSLAGGQNYEQYF.

CDR3 sequence (DNA): TGTGCCAGCAGTTACCAAGTGAACTCTGATACGCAGTATTTT. Its protein is CASSYQVNSDTQYF. This chain connects TRBV6-5 to TRBJ2-3; D is unresolved. The CDR3 extends over 14 amino acids. The V and J ends lost 2 bases and 6 bases respectively, with 12 bases between them. From germline, CDR1 is MNHEY and CDR2 SVGAGI.

In DNA, the CDR3 is TGCGCCAGCAGCCAACCGACAGGTTTTGGCGAAGTGGCCGAGCAGTACTTC. As protein: CASSQPTGFGEVAEQYF. The gene calls are TRBV4-1 and TRBJ2-7; a weak D match, TRBD1 (6 bases). V was clipped by 2 bases and J by 6 bases, with 23 bases between them. This CDR3 has 17 amino acids. Per the germline V gene, CDR1 is MGHRA and CDR2 is YSYEKL.

The chain couples TRBV9 to TRBJ2-7; TRBD1 agrees at 7 bases. The CDR3 has 14 amino acids. Germline trimming cut 5 bases from V and 4 bases from J; bases unmatched to any gene: 9. Germline V gene data show CDR1 as SGDLS and CDR2 as YYNGEE. CDR3 DNA: TGTGCCAGCAGTATACAGGGGACGGCGTACGAGCAGTACTTC. Amino acids: CASSIQGTAYEQYF.

This clone occurred once. The genes are TRBV18 and TRBJ1-2; 9 nucleotides match TRBD1. Germline trimming cut 1 base from V and 4 bases from J; bases unmatched to any gene: 4. Germline V gene lookup returns CDR1 KGHSH and CDR2 LQKENI. The CDR3 has 15 residues. CDR3 nucleotide sequence: TGTGCCAGCTCACCACAGGTGGGACAGGGCTATGGCTACACCTTC. This encodes CASSPQVGQGYGYTF.

The chain joins TRBV7-2 to TRBJ1-2, with a tentative D call TRBD1 (6 bases). The germline CDR1 and CDR2 sequences are SGHTA and FQGNSA. The CDR3 has 15 amino acids. V was cut by 3 bases and J by 4 bases, with 15 bases left in between. CDR3 DNA: TGTGCCAGCAGCTTGGGTCCGGACAGCGCCTATGGCTACACCTTC. This codes for CASSLGPDSAYGYTF.

The chain has TRBV4-1 and TRBJ2-6; D possibly uses TRBD1 or TRBD2 (7 bases each). Trimming removed 4 bases at V and 6 bases at J, with 16 bases between. Germline CDR1 is MGHRA and CDR2 is YSYEKL. The CDR3 runs to 16 residues. In DNA, the CDR3 is TGCGCCAGCAGCCCAGGGGGGGTCCGGGAGGCCAACGTCCTGACTTTC. Residues: CASSPGGVREANVLTF.

Only a few counts were recorded for this clone. V is TRBV18 and J is TRBJ1-2; the D is unclear. The CDR3 is made up of 14 amino acids. The ends were cut back, 3 bases at V and 3 bases at J, with 11 bases in the middle. Germline CDR1 is KGHSH and CDR2 is LQKENI. The CDR3 protein is CASSPTPYYYGYTF. CDR3 nucleotides: TGTGCCAGCTCACCGACTCCATACTACTATGGCTACACCTTC. The full variable domain, its missing parts supplied by reference TRBV18 and TRBJ1-2, is NAGVMQNPRHLVRRRGQEARLRCSPMKGHSHVYWYRQLPEEGLKFMVYLQKENIIDESGMPKERFSAEFPKEGPSILRIQQVVRGDSAAYFCASSPTPYYYGYTFGSGTRLTVV.

The chain recombines TRBV19 with TRBJ1-1; D gene uncertain. Trimming removed 4 bases from V and 3 bases from J, with 15 bases in between. Germline lookup yields CDR1 LNHDA and CDR2 SQIVND (reference sequence). This CDR3 has 15 residues. This CDR3 is CASSSGRVSDTEAFF. CDR3 in DNA: TGTGCCAGTAGTAGTGGACGGGTATCGGACACTGAAGCTTTCTTT.

The chain joins TRBV7-9 to TRBJ2-3; D gene uncertain. This CDR3 has 12 residues. Deletions cut 1 base from V and 3 bases from J, with 2 bases between. Per germline, CDR1 SEHNR and CDR2 FQNEAQ (reference sequence). CDR3 bases: TGTGCCAGCAGCTTAGGGACAGATACGCAGTATTTT. Translating it yields CASSLGTDTQYF. The full variable domain, with the rest looked up from reference TRBV7-9 and TRBJ2-3, is DTGVSQNPRHKITKRGQNVTFRCDPISEHNRLYWYRQTLGQGPEFLTYFQNEAQLEKSRLLSDRFSAERPKGSFSTLEIQRTEQGDSAMYLCASSLGTDTQYFGPGTRLTVL.

This chain links TRBV27 with TRBJ2-1; D tentatively reads TRBD1 or TRBD2 (6 bases each). The CDR3 contains 14 residues. The V end was cut by 4 bases, the J end by 8 bases, with 15 bases between. Germline loops: CDR1 MNHEY, CDR2 SMNVEV (reference sequence). CDR3 protein: CASSSIRGPDEQFF. The CDR3 DNA sequence: TGTGCCAGCAGTTCCATCCGGGGGCCGGATGAGCAGTTCTTC.

This clone showed up just once. This chain uses TRBV4-1 with TRBJ2-3; no clear D. V gave up 0 bases and J gave up 0 bases, with 10 bases separating them. CDR1 MGHRA and CDR2 YSYEKL come from the germline V gene. This CDR3 region has 16 residues. In DNA form, the CDR3 reads TGCGCCAGCAGCCAAGATCGGGTGACTAGCACAGATACGCAGTATTTT. Protein sequence: CASSQDRVTSTDTQYF.

The chain recombines TRBV6-1 with TRBJ2-3, with 11 bases aligning to TRBD2. The CDR3 extends over 17 amino acids. Germline V gene sequence: CDR1 MNHNS, CDR2 SASEGT. Trimming at V came to 4 bases and at J to 2 bases, leaving 8 bases not matched to a gene. CDR3 sequence (DNA): TGTGCCAGCAGTGTATCCGGGACTAGCGGACTCACAGATACGCAGTATTTT. Translation: CASSVSGTSGLTDTQYF.

V is TRBV9 and J is TRBJ2-3; 8 positions agree with TRBD2. CDR1 is SGDLS and CDR2 is YYNGEE in the germline V gene. The junction had 4 bases not matched to a gene; V was cut back by 2 bases and J by 2 bases. The CDR3 spans 15 residues. The CDR3 sequence: CASSVSGAPTDTQYF. As DNA, the CDR3 is TGTGCCAGCAGCGTTAGCGGGGCCCCCACAGATACGCAGTATTTT.

The sample holds a few counts of this clone. This chain uses TRBV18 with TRBJ1-2; D not resolved. The germline V gene encodes CDR1 KGHSH and CDR2 LQKENI. The CDR3 loop spans 13 amino acids. V was clipped by 4 bases and J by 4 bases, with 10 bases between them. The CDR3 spells CASSRSFPYGYTF. The CDR3 DNA reads as TGTGCCAGCTCACGGAGCTTCCCCTATGGCTACACCTTC. The entire variable domain, with the rest obtained from reference TRBV18 and TRBJ1-2, is as follows: NAGVMQNPRHLVRRRGQEARLRCSPMKGHSHVYWYRQLPEEGLKFMVYLQKENIIDESGMPKERFSAEFPKEGPSILRIQQVVRGDSAAYFCASSRSFPYGYTFGSGTRLTVV.

The J gene is TRBJ1-6, the V gene TRBV6-1; D is unresolved. From germline, CDR1 is MNHNS and CDR2 SASEGT. This CDR3 spans 17 amino acids. Trimming stripped 2 bases from V and 2 bases from J, with 13 bases between. The CDR3 DNA sequence: TGTGCCAGCAGTGAACCCACACGAGGGCCCTATAATTCACCCCTCCACTTT. As protein: CASSEPTRGPYNSPLHF.

V and J are TRBV4-1 and TRBJ2-3, with D possibly TRBD1 on 7 matching bases. There are 15 residues in the CDR3. The germline V gene encodes CDR1 MGHRA and CDR2 YSYEKL. The V gene lost 1 base and the J gene lost 4 bases, with 12 bases spanning the gap. Written as DNA, the CDR3 is TGCGCCAGCAGCCAAGGGGCAGGGGGGCCAGATACGCAGTATTTT. It codes for CASSQGAGGPDTQYF.

The chain links TRBV6-5 to TRBJ2-7; a possible D gene is TRBD1 (6 bases). Germline-derived CDR1 and CDR2 are MNHEY and SVGAGI. This CDR3 region has 12 residues. CDR3 nucleotides: TGTTCCACAGGGATCAGCTCCTACGAGCAGTACTTC. Encoded protein: CSTGISSYEQYF.

The genes are TRBV6-6 and TRBJ2-1; 10 positions match TRBD1. V dropped 8 bases and J dropped 6; count of bases not matched to a gene: 10. Germline loops: CDR1 MNHNY, CDR2 SVGAGI (reference sequence). The CDR3 is made up of 15 amino acids. CDR3 in amino acids: CASSNRDRGGNEQFF. The DNA of the CDR3 is TGTGCCAGCTCCAACCGGGACAGGGGCGGCAATGAGCAGTTCTTC.

A few counts support this clone. V and J are TRBV27 and TRBJ2-7, with D maybe TRBD1 (5 bases). Looked up from germline, CDR1 is MNHEY and CDR2 is SMNVEV (reference sequence). The CDR3 is 13 residues long. Between the trimmed V and J ends, which lost 0 bases and 12 bases, there was a span of 15 bases. The CDR3 DNA is TGTGCCAGCAGTTTATCGCCCCTCAGGGCGCGGTACTTC. It encodes CASSLSPLRARYF.

This sequence joins TRBV6-5 and TRBJ1-1; weak D call: TRBD1 (5 bases). This CDR3 contains 15 residues. From germline, CDR1 is MNHEY and CDR2 SVGAGI. Between the trimmed V and J ends, which lost 0 bases and 4 bases, there was a span of 12 bases. CDR3 bases: TGTGCCAGCAGTTACTCGGCAGGGCTGGGCACTGAAGCTTTCTTT. It specifies CASSYSAGLGTEAFF.

The gene calls are TRBV10-3 and TRBJ2-3, with 9 bases identical to TRBD2. The junction had 3 bases not matched to a gene; V was cut back by 6 bases and J by 2 bases. The CDR3 totals 14 residues. The germline CDR1 and CDR2 sequences are ENHRY and SYGVKD. CDR3 coding DNA: TGTGCCATCAGCCCTAGCGGGGACACAGATACGCAGTATTTT. This codes for CAISPSGDTDTQYF.

The chain carries TRBV7-9 and TRBJ2-1; D is undetermined. This CDR3 comprises 12 residues. Trimming left V 8 bases short and J 5 bases short, with 10 bases between. Germline CDR1 is SEHNR and CDR2 is FQNEAQ (reference sequence). In DNA, the CDR3 is TGTGCCAGCCGCGGCATTCACAATGAGCAGTTCTTC. Its protein product is CASRGIHNEQFF. Full variable domain (outside the CDR3, taken from reference TRBV7-9 and TRBJ2-1): DTGVSQNPRHKITKRGQNVTFRCDPISEHNRLYWYRQTLGQGPEFLTYFQNEAQLEKSRLLSDRFSAERPKGSFSTLEIQRTEQGDSAMYLCASRGIHNEQFFGPGTRLTVL.

The V and J genes are TRBV7-9 and TRBJ1-4, with D maybe TRBD1 (5 bases). Germline V gives CDR1 SEHNR, CDR2 FQNEAQ (reference sequence). Trimming took off 0 bases at V and 8 bases at J, with 16 bases between the two ends. The CDR3 length is 16 residues. DNA for the CDR3: TGTGCCAGCAGCTTAGCTGGGGCAGGGTTAGGCGAAAAACTGTTTTTT. Amino acids: CASSLAGAGLGEKLFF.